The clone carrying this T cell receptor beta chain has only one observation. As yet, its antigen is unknown. V was pared by 5 bases and J by 9 bases, with 6 bases of the junction left unmatched. Germline CDR1 reads SNHLY; CDR2 reads FYNNEI. The CDR3 loop spans 14 amino acids. Method: immunoSEQ multiplex PCR; TCRdb's copy keeps in-frame clones and lacks some. The data show about 83,000 clones, roughly 93% seen once. The source of the sample is a study of OX40 agonist ivuxolimab in advanced cancers. On the study more broadly: Patients were treated with intravenous ivuxolimab, dosed at 0.01 to 10 mg/kg and infused every 2 weeks.

Exclusion of a patient followed from autoimmune disease history or systemic immunosuppression. With baseline, cycle 4 day 1, and cycle 7 day 1 as timepoints, blood was sampled. Study-level findings and limits: Among patients with partial responses at 0.1-3.0 mg/kg, clonal expansion was among the lowest.

The source material was CD4+ or CD8+ T cells sorted from blood, sampled in a trial of the OX40 agonist ivuxolimab. The receptor was derived from an adult with an advanced solid tumor such as melanoma, head and neck, liver or kidney cancer. The V call is TRBV2, the J call TRBJ2-1; 11 positions match TRBD2. The CDR3 region has the DNA TGTGCCAGCAGTATAGCGGGGGGGCGTGGTGAGCAGTTCTTC. Its translation: CASSIAGGRGEQFF.